Presented here are 18 T cell receptor beta chains from one specimen sequenced in a study of T cells in Graves' hyperthyroidism and ophthalmopathy. RNA transcripts were the template for amplifying TCR beta CDR3 regions. The HTBI primer set served for first-round RT-PCR of the TCR CDR3. TCRdb used MiXCR to reprocess the multiplex PCR reads, holding one entry per CDR3 protein. The sample carries some 270,000 distinct CDR3 sequences, approximately 14% recorded once. Sequencing was done on a sample of blood. These receptors were obtained from a woman between 40 and 50 years old with Graves' hyperthyroidism.

This clonotype was observed at least ten times. The chain is built from TRBV20-1 and TRBJ1-2, with 7 positions matching TRBD1. The germline V gene encodes CDR1 DFQATT and CDR2 SNEGSKA (reference sequence). Trimming cost V 5 bases and J 3 bases; bases outside gene matches: 6. This CDR3 is built from 13 residues. CDR3 sequence: CSAEDRSDYGYTF. In nucleotides, the CDR3 is TGCAGTGCTGAGGACAGGTCGGACTATGGCTACACCTTC.

This clonotype came up many times. The chain carries TRBV18 and TRBJ2-7; perhaps D is TRBD1 or TRBD2 (5 bases each). Trimming cost V 6 bases and J 6 bases, with 9 bases left between them. The CDR3 consists of 11 residues. The germline CDR1 and CDR2 sequences are KGHSH and LQKENI. This CDR3 is CASSPGTEQYF. CDR3 DNA sequence: TGTGCCAGCTCGCCAGGGACCGAGCAGTACTTC.

In this sample, this clonotype turned up many times. The CDR3 sequence is CASSLGGEGDTQYF. DNA for the CDR3: TGTGCCAGCAGCTTAGGAGGGGAGGGTGATACGCAGTATTTT. The chain uses TRBV11-2 and TRBJ2-3; TRBD2 aligns across 7 bases. J gave up 6 bases and V 1 base, and 4 bases lay outside the gene matches. CDR3 length equals 14 residues. Per the germline V gene, CDR1 is SGHAT and CDR2 is FQNNGV.

V and J are TRBV18 and TRBJ2-5, with 9 bases fitting TRBD2. The germline gives CDR1 KGHSH, CDR2 LQKENI. J was trimmed by 1 base and V by 3 bases; bases with no gene match: 3. This CDR3 has 15 amino acids. The CDR3 here is CASSPPGLAQETQYF. DNA of the CDR3: TGTGCCAGCTCACCCCCGGGACTAGCCCAAGAGACCCAGTACTTC. The variable domain in full, completed from reference TRBV18 and TRBJ2-5, reads NAGVMQNPRHLVRRRGQEARLRCSPMKGHSHVYWYRQLPEEGLKFMVYLQKENIIDESGMPKERFSAEFPKEGPSILRIQQVVRGDSAAYFCASSPPGLAQETQYFGPGTRLLVL.

Many counts were recorded for this clonotype. The J gene is TRBJ2-1, the V gene TRBV3-1; TRBD2 aligns across 7 bases. With 2 bases clipped from V and 2 bases from J, the junction kept 3 bases outside the gene matches. Per the germline V gene, CDR1 is LGHDT and CDR2 is YNNKEL (reference sequence). The CDR3 contains 15 residues. The CDR3 here is CASSQPSGPYNEQFF. The DNA for the CDR3 is TGTGCCAGCAGCCAACCTAGCGGTCCCTACAATGAGCAGTTCTTC.

This clonotype has at least ten counts. The V call is TRBV10-2, the J call TRBJ2-3; D remains ambiguous. Germline V gene data show CDR1 as WSHSY and CDR2 as SAAADI. V was shortened by 1 base and J by 3 bases, with 14 bases between the two germline ends. This CDR3 comprises 16 residues. CDR3 in DNA: TGCGCCAGCAGTGAGTTATTAGGGTGGGGTACAGATACGCAGTATTTT. Amino acid sequence: CASSELLGWGTDTQYF.

This clonotype has ten or more counts. The chain links TRBV12-3 or TRBV12-4 to TRBJ2-1; 9 bases align to TRBD1. This CDR3 region has 14 residues. V was pared by 6 bases and J by 9 bases, with 9 bases of the junction left unmatched. The CDR3 region is CASRPGQGIGEQFF. The CDR3, as DNA: TGTGCCAGCAGACCGGGACAGGGAATCGGTGAGCAGTTCTTC.

V is TRBV4-2 and J is TRBJ2-1; 10 bases are shared with TRBD2. J gave up 9 bases and V 0 bases, and 8 bases lay outside the gene matches. This CDR3 is 16 amino acids long. Germline assignment: CDR1 LGHNA and CDR2 YNFKEQ. CDR3 in amino acids: CASSQELAGAGGEQFF. In DNA form, the CDR3 reads TGTGCCAGCAGCCAAGAGCTAGCGGGAGCTGGGGGTGAGCAGTTCTTC.

In this sample, this clonotype turned up many times. The chain links TRBV3-1 to TRBJ2-5; D possibly corresponds to TRBD2 (5 bases). The CDR3 covers 12 residues. With 3 bases removed from V and 4 bases from J, the gap between germline ends came to 6 bases. Looked up from germline, CDR1 is LGHDT and CDR2 is YNNKEL (reference sequence). The chain's CDR3 is CASSHAGETQYF. The CDR3, as DNA: TGTGCCAGCAGCCATGCGGGAGAGACCCAGTACTTC.

This chain joins TRBV5-5 and TRBJ2-7, with 8 bases fitting TRBD2. The ends lost 4 bases at V and 3 bases at J; junction bases unmatched: 12. There are 16 residues in the CDR3. Per the germline V gene, CDR1 is SGHKS and CDR2 is YYEKEE (reference sequence). CDR3 DNA: TGTGCCAGCAGCCCTGGGGAGCGGGAGATGGTCTACGAGCAGTACTTC. Protein sequence: CASSPGEREMVYEQYF.

This clonotype showed up many times. The V and J genes are TRBV12-3 or TRBV12-4 and TRBJ1-5; a weak D match, TRBD1 (6 bases). The CDR3 is made up of 16 amino acids. Trimming left V 6 bases short and J 6 bases short, with 21 bases between. CDR3 region: CASRKSGTRESQPQHF. Here the CDR3 DNA reads TGTGCCAGCAGGAAGTCGGGGACAAGGGAGAGTCAGCCCCAGCATTTT.

This clonotype was seen repeatedly, ten times or more. The V call is TRBV2, the J call TRBJ1-6; D is perhaps TRBD1 (5 bases). V gave up 1 base and J gave up 14 bases, with 12 bases separating them. The CDR3 has 13 amino acids. Germline V gene sequence: CDR1 SNHLY, CDR2 FYNNEI. The chain's CDR3 is CASSEEGDLTLHF. CDR3 DNA sequence: TGTGCCAGCAGTGAAGAAGGGGATCTAACCCTCCACTTT.

This chain links TRBV4-1 with TRBJ1-4; 8 nucleotides match TRBD1. V lost 1 base to trimming and J lost 10 bases; unmatched junction nucleotides: 11. Germline CDR1 MGHRA, CDR2 YSYEKL. The CDR3 totals 16 residues. The chain's CDR3 is CASSQAQGQGTAKLFF. The CDR3 DNA sequence: TGCGCCAGCAGCCAAGCCCAAGGACAGGGTACGGCAAAACTGTTTTTT.

This clonotype was observed many times. The chain joins TRBV28 to TRBJ2-3, with 9 positions matching TRBD2. Trimming at V came to 3 bases and at J to 2 bases, leaving 6 bases not matched to a gene. The germline V gene has CDR1 MDHEN and CDR2 SYDVKM. The CDR3 runs to 16 residues. The CDR3 coding sequence is TGTGCCAGCAGTTTTTGGAAGCGGGGGGTCACAGATACGCAGTATTTT. Protein sequence: CASSFWKRGVTDTQYF.

This clonotype was counted at least ten times. The chain combines TRBV27 with TRBJ2-3; the D is unclear. Germline loops: CDR1 MNHEY, CDR2 SMNVEV (reference sequence). This CDR3 is built from 11 residues. Trimming left V 4 bases short and J 9 bases short, with 8 bases between. Written as DNA, the CDR3 is TGTGCCAGCAGTTCCCCGGGCACGCAGTATTTT. Its translation: CASSSPGTQYF.

This clonotype was seen at least ten times. J is TRBJ2-5 and V is TRBV7-8; the match to TRBD2 covers 13 bases. Germline loops: CDR1 SGHVS, CDR2 FQNEAQ. V was clipped by 1 base and J by 5 bases; unmatched bases: 16. This CDR3 has 20 residues. The CDR3 spells CASSLDREFGLAGATETQYF. In nucleotides, the CDR3 is TGTGCCAGCAGCTTAGACAGGGAGTTCGGACTAGCGGGAGCCACGGAGACCCAGTACTTC.

This clonotype was detected ten times or more. The V call is TRBV5-6, the J call TRBJ2-1; either TRBD1 or TRBD2 may fit D (6 bases each). CDR1 SGHDT and CDR2 YYEEEE come from the germline V gene. Trimming left V 7 bases short and J 0 bases short, with 11 bases between. The CDR3 has 14 residues. The DNA of the CDR3 is TGTGCCAGCTTAGGGGGGTACTCCTACAATGAGCAGTTCTTC. The encoded protein is CASLGGYSYNEQFF. Full variable domain (rest looked up from reference TRBV5-6 and TRBJ2-1): DAGVTQSPTHLIKTRGQQVTLRCSPKSGHDTVSWYQQALGQGPQFIFQYYEEEERQRGNFPDRFSGHQFPNYSSELNVNALLLGDSALYLCASLGGYSYNEQFFGPGTRLTVL.

The CDR3 is CATSDPTDYGDEQFF. The CDR3, as DNA: TGTGCCACCAGTGACCCTACCGACTACGGGGATGAGCAGTTCTTC. This chain uses TRBV24-1 with TRBJ2-1; perhaps TRBD2 as D (5 bases). CDR3 length: 15 residues. The V gene lost 4 bases and the J gene lost 8 bases, with 17 bases spanning the gap. Germline V lookup: CDR1 KGHDR, CDR2 SFDVKD.